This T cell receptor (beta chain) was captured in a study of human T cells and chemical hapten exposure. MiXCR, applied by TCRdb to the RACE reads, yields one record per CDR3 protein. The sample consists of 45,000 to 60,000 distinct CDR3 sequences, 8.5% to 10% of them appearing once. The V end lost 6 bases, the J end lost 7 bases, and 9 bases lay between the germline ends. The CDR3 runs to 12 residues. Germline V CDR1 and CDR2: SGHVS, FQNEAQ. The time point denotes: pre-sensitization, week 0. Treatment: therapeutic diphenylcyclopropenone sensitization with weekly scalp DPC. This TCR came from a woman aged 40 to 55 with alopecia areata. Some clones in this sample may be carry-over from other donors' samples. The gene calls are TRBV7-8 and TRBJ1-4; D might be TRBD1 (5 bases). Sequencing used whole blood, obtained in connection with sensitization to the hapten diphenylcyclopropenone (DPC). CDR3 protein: CASRAGGEKLFF. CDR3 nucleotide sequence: TGTGCCAGCAGGGCGGGGGGTGAAAAACTGTTTTTT.